Below are 27 T cell receptor beta chains sequenced from a single sample in a study of post-analysis software for immune sequencing data. Antigens for these TCRs are unknown. Study-wide points: TRBV segments more frequent in patients than in controls numbered roughly five and included TRBV5-6, TRBV5-1 and TRBV20-1.

TCR beta libraries were prepared from cDNA with unique molecular identifiers. TCRdb fed the PCR reads into MiXCR, producing one record per CDR3 protein. Here the sample spans around 200,000 distinct CDR3 sequences, 25% to 35% being singletons. The sequenced material came from blood. The receptors shown here come from a girl younger than 18 with multiple sclerosis.

This clonotype was seen only a few times. This chain uses TRBV6-5 with TRBJ2-3; the match to TRBD2 covers 9 bases. V lost 4 bases to trimming and J lost 1 base; unmatched junction nucleotides: 6. The CDR3 length is 16 residues. CDR1 MNHEY and CDR2 SVGAGI come from the germline V gene. CDR3: CASSSLRGGGTDTQYF. CDR3 coding DNA: TGTGCCAGCAGTTCTCTCCGCGGGGGGGGCACAGATACGCAGTATTTT.

The sample holds a few counts of this clonotype. The chain joins TRBV20-1 to TRBJ1-1; TRBD1 matches at 9 bases. The CDR3 is 16 residues long. V was clipped by 6 bases and J by 0 bases; unmatched bases: 11. Looked up from germline, CDR1 is DFQATT and CDR2 is SNEGSKA (reference sequence). In DNA form, the CDR3 reads TGCAGTGCGGACAGGGGCTACTTGGGCGTGAACACTGAAGCTTTCTTT. Its translation: CSADRGYLGVNTEAFF.

For this clonotype: A read error is possible here, since a much larger clone lies one base away. The chain joins TRBV28 to TRBJ2-7; D unclear. There are 13 residues in the CDR3. CDR1 is MDHEN, CDR2 SYDVKM, per germline. With 6 bases removed from V and 3 bases from J, the gap between germline ends came to 12 bases. The CDR3 loop is CASSLDAGYEQYF. The CDR3 DNA reads as TGTGCCAGCAGCCTCGACGCTGGCTACGAGCAGTACTTC.

Concerning this clonotype: A clone one base away is much larger, so this may be a read error. The gene calls are TRBV6-1 and TRBJ2-6; D gene ambiguous. Germline V CDR1 and CDR2: MNHNS, SASEGT. Trimming took off 4 bases at V and 5 bases at J, with 3 bases between the two ends. CDR3 length: 12 amino acids. CDR3: CASSARANVLTF. Written as DNA, the CDR3 is TGTGCCAGCAGTGCTAGGGCCAACGTCCTGACTTTC.

The sample holds many counts of this clonotype. The V and J genes are TRBV20-1 and TRBJ1-2; D remains ambiguous. Germline loops: CDR1 DFQATT, CDR2 SNEGSKA (reference sequence). The CDR3 loop spans 13 amino acids. V was clipped by 7 bases and J by 4 bases, with 16 bases between them. In DNA, the CDR3 is TGCAGTGGGACGGAGGGAACGTCCTATGGCTACACCTTC. Translation: CSGTEGTSYGYTF.

This clonotype was observed many times. CDR3 coding DNA: TGTGCCAGCAGCTTCAGAAAGAATGAGCAGTTCTTC. Translating gives CASSFRKNEQFF. The rearrangement joins TRBV28 to TRBJ2-1, with no clear D. The CDR3 runs 12 residues. Between the trimmed V and J ends, which lost 6 bases and 7 bases, there was a span of 10 bases. Germline CDR1 MDHEN, CDR2 SYDVKM.

The table lists this clonotype with many counts. The J gene is TRBJ2-3, the V gene TRBV7-2; 9 bases are shared with TRBD1. The germline V gene has CDR1 SGHTA and CDR2 FQGNSA. Trimming removed 3 bases from V and 1 base from J; junction bases left unmatched: 5. This CDR3 region has 16 residues. The CDR3 DNA reads as TGTGCCAGCAGCTTGGCCGGGACAGGGCGCACAGATACGCAGTATTTT. As protein: CASSLAGTGRTDTQYF.

As regards this clonotype: A read error is possible here, since a much larger clone lies one base away. This chain uses TRBV11-2 with TRBJ2-1, with TRBD1 as a possible D gene (5 bases). The CDR3 consists of 15 residues. The germline CDR1 and CDR2 sequences are SGHAT and FQNNGV. This chain's CDR3 is CASSMRQGSPNERFF. DNA of the CDR3: TGTGCCAGCAGCATGCGGCAGGGCTCCCCCAATGAGCGGTTCTTC.

V usage is TRBV25-1 and J usage is TRBJ2-2, with TRBD2 identical over 11 bases. Unmatched junction bases numbered 2, after V lost 3 bases and J lost 5 bases. This CDR3 contains 15 residues. The germline V gene encodes CDR1 MGHDK and CDR2 SYGVNS. CDR3 protein: CASSDSGRVTGELFF. The CDR3 DNA reads TGTGCCAGCAGTGATAGCGGGAGGGTTACCGGGGAGCTGTTTTTT.

At least ten counts were recorded for this clonotype. The V and J genes are TRBV10-3 and TRBJ1-6; D is undetermined. The V end lost 2 bases, the J end lost 0 bases, and 5 bases lay between the germline ends. Germline V gene sequence: CDR1 ENHRY, CDR2 SYGVKD. This CDR3 spans 15 amino acids. The CDR3 protein is CAISEGVSYNSPLHF. CDR3 coding DNA: TGTGCCATCAGTGAGGGGGTCTCCTATAATTCACCCCTCCACTTT.

This clonotype was picked up a small number of times. The rearrangement uses TRBV20-1 and TRBJ2-1; 11 bases align to TRBD2. This CDR3 has 14 residues. Trimming removed 6 bases from V and 2 bases from J; junction bases left unmatched: 3. Germline V gives CDR1 DFQATT, CDR2 SNEGSKA (reference sequence). In nucleotides, the CDR3 is TGCAGTGCGCCGACTAGCGGGGCCTACAATGAGCAGTTCTTC. This codes for CSAPTSGAYNEQFF.

The chain links TRBV5-1 to TRBJ2-7; D ambiguous. Germline loops: CDR1 SGHRS, CDR2 YFSETQ. Trimming stripped 2 bases from V and 4 bases from J, with 16 bases between. This CDR3 contains 15 residues. The CDR3 DNA reads as TGCGCCAGCAGCTTAGGCGGCCGACCCAATTACGAGCAGTACTTC. Protein sequence: CASSLGGRPNYEQYF.

This clonotype was found many times. V and J are TRBV7-2 and TRBJ2-1, with TRBD2 matching over 12 bases. In germline, CDR1 is SGHTA, CDR2 FQGNSA. Trimming cost V 6 bases and J 5 bases; bases outside gene matches: 5. This CDR3 contains 15 residues. The CDR3, as DNA: TGTGCCAGCAGTACTAGCGGGAGGTTGGACAATGAGCAGTTCTTC. Protein: CASSTSGRLDNEQFF.

This clonotype was recorded at least ten times. This sequence joins TRBV4-1 and TRBJ2-7, with D possibly being TRBD2 (5 bases). The CDR3 has 15 amino acids. Trimming removed 4 bases from V and 2 bases from J, with 15 bases in between. The germline V gene has CDR1 MGHRA and CDR2 YSYEKL. CDR3 coding DNA: TGCGCCAGCAGCCCCCGGGAAACTAGACCCTACGAGCAGTACTTC. This encodes CASSPRETRPYEQYF.

The V gene is TRBV20-1, the J gene TRBJ2-1; TRBD2 matches 7 bases. The CDR3 runs to 14 residues. Looked up from germline, CDR1 is DFQATT and CDR2 is SNEGSKA (reference sequence). The ends lost 1 base at V and 9 bases at J; junction bases unmatched: 9. The CDR3 is CSARVPGSGGEQFF. Here the CDR3 DNA reads TGCAGTGCTAGAGTTCCCGGCTCGGGGGGTGAGCAGTTCTTC.

In this sample, this clonotype turned up a few times. V usage is TRBV28 and J usage is TRBJ2-3, with D unclear. CDR1 MDHEN and CDR2 SYDVKM come from the germline V gene. The CDR3 has 15 amino acids. V lost 3 bases, J lost 0 bases, and 10 bases lay in between. This CDR3 reads CASSFRPISTDTQYF. CDR3 coding DNA: TGTGCCAGCAGTTTCCGCCCGATTAGCACAGATACGCAGTATTTT.

Comments on this clonotype: Being one base from a much bigger clone, this may be a read error. The chain uses TRBV2 and TRBJ2-5; no reliable D call. The V gene's germline CDR1 is SNHLY and CDR2 FYNNEI. The V end lost 6 bases, the J end lost 11 bases, and 7 bases lay between the germline ends. This CDR3 spans 9 amino acids. In DNA, the CDR3 is TGTGCCAGCAGACTTGAGCAGTACTTC. It codes for CASRLEQYF.

This clonotype was detected ten times or more. The rearrangement uses TRBV25-1 and TRBJ2-4; D is unresolved. V lost 2 bases and J lost 0, with 8 bases in between. Germline CDR1 is MGHDK and CDR2 is SYGVNS. The CDR3 is 15 residues long. The CDR3 nucleotides are TGTGCCAGCAGTGAACCATCTTTAGCCAAAAACATTCAGTACTTC. Protein sequence: CASSEPSLAKNIQYF.

This chain uses TRBV7-2 with TRBJ1-5; 7 nucleotides match TRBD1. Germline CDR1 SGHTA, CDR2 FQGNSA. With V trimmed by 1 base and J by 2 bases, 5 bases remained unmatched. The CDR3 runs 16 residues. The CDR3, as DNA: TGTGCCAGCAGCTTAGGGTACAGGGGTGGCAATCAGCCCCAGCATTTT. Translated: CASSLGYRGGNQPQHF.

In regard to this clonotype: A clone one base away is much larger, so this may be a read error. The chain uses TRBV4-2 and TRBJ2-5, with 7 bases lining up with TRBD2. From germline, CDR1 is LGHNA and CDR2 YNFKEQ. The J segment lost 2 bases and the V segment lost 4 bases, leaving 4 bases of the junction unmatched. The CDR3 spans 14 residues. The CDR3 DNA sequence: TGTGCCAGCAGCCGCGGACTAGAACAAGAGACCCAGTACTTC. It is translated as CASSRGLEQETQYF.

This clonotype occurred a few times. The rearrangement links TRBV6-2 or TRBV6-3 to TRBJ1-2; D gene unclear. CDR1 and CDR2 from the germline V gene are MNHEY and SVGEGT. The CDR3 has 12 amino acids. V gave up 8 bases and J gave up 7 bases, with 14 bases separating them. The CDR3 region is CASAPAYRGYTF. The CDR3 bases are TGTGCCAGCGCCCCGGCCTATCGTGGCTACACCTTC.

V gene TRBV7-9 combines with J gene TRBJ2-5; TRBD2 matches 11 bases. Germline trimming cut 4 bases from V and 1 base from J; bases unmatched to any gene: 5. CDR3 length equals 16 residues. Germline V gene sequence: CDR1 SEHNR, CDR2 FQNEAQ (reference sequence). DNA of the CDR3: TGTGCCAGCAGCTCCGGACTAGCGGGTCCCCAAGAGACCCAGTACTTC. Protein: CASSSGLAGPQETQYF.

As for this clonotype: A much more abundant neighbour one base away suggests this may be a read error. The gene calls are TRBV20-1 and TRBJ2-7; no definite D call. CDR1 is DFQATT, CDR2 SNEGSKA, per germline (reference sequence). The CDR3 is 13 amino acids. V lost 6 bases, J lost 1 base, and 13 bases lay in between. The CDR3 sequence is CSASWQKSYEQYF. The CDR3 DNA reads as TGCAGTGCCAGCTGGCAGAAGTCCTACGAGCAGTACTTC.

Of note for this clonotype: This may arise from a read error, as a much more abundant clone is one base away. The CDR3 DNA follows: TGCGCCAGCAGCTCGGCGGCCCTACAAGAGACCCAGTACTTC. Its translation is CASSSAALQETQYF. The V gene is TRBV5-1, the J gene TRBJ2-5; D is unresolved. Deletions cut 3 bases from V and 2 bases from J, with 11 bases between. CDR3 length: 14 amino acids. Germline CDR1 reads SGHRS; CDR2 reads YFSETQ.

The chain carries TRBV15 and TRBJ1-5; D remains unclear. The CDR3 has 13 amino acids. Trimming removed 5 bases at V and 5 bases at J, with 10 bases between. Germline values: CDR1 LNHNV, CDR2 YYDKDF (reference sequence). For the CDR3, the DNA is TGTGCCACCAGCGAGAGACGAGATCAGCCCCAGCATTTT. This encodes CATSERRDQPQHF.

This clonotype was seen many times. A junction end diverges from the germline sequence, so it may reflect a read error. The chain couples TRBV28 to TRBJ2-7, with TRBD2 matching 8 bases. In germline, CDR1 is MDHEN, CDR2 SYDVKM. The CDR3 length is 15 residues. The CDR3 loop is CTSRAGDSRSYEQYF. The CDR3 region has the DNA TGTACCAGCAGAGCGGGGGACTCCCGTTCCTACGAGCAGTACTTC.

Turning to this clonotype: A much bigger clone sits one base away, suggesting this may be a read error. The V and J genes are TRBV7-3 and TRBJ1-6; no reliable D call. V was pared by 3 bases and J by 11 bases, with 17 bases between. CDR3 length equals 15 residues. The germline gives CDR1 SGHTA, CDR2 FQGTGA. The DNA of the CDR3 is TGTGCCAGCAGCTTGACTCCCCTGGGGAATCCACCCCTCCACTTT. Amino acid sequence: CASSLTPLGNPPLHF.